The present entry profiles one TCR beta chain with its context. The source of the sample is a study of prognosis after radiotherapy for stage I lung cancer. The overall study: Enrolled patients comprised roughly 13 with newly diagnosed primary stage I lung tumors and four to six with oligometastatic NSCLC after surgical resection of the primary tumor.

Genomic DNA yielded TCR beta CDR3, amplified by two-round multiplex PCR. Amplification during the initial PCR round employed primers specific to each TRBV and TRBJ gene. Using its own MiXCR run on the multiplex PCR reads, TCRdb lists one record per CDR3 protein. The top ten clones hold about 15% of a sample with over 25,000 distinct CDR3 sequences, approximately 44% of them seen once. After removal of 9 bases from V and 3 bases from J, the junction contained 4 bases not matched to a gene. CDR1 and CDR2 from the germline V gene are MDHEN and SYDVKM. CDR3 size: 12 residues. The TCR sequence derives from a donor aged 50 or older with non-small cell lung cancer. This chain links TRBV28 with TRBJ2-7; 8 bases match TRBD1. The sequencing here drew on PBMCs, taken before or after stereotactic body radiation therapy (not recorded which). The CDR3 protein is CARMGTGYEQYF. CDR3 in DNA: TGTGCCAGAATGGGGACAGGCTACGAGCAGTACTTC.